This T cell receptor beta chain was sequenced in a study of T cells in Graves' hyperthyroidism and ophthalmopathy. Whole-study findings and limits: Clonotypes that were expanded in thyroid above 0.001 mostly appeared in blood too.

TCR beta CDR3 region amplification was performed from RNA transcripts. The study used the HTBI primer set for a first-round RT-PCR of the TCR CDR3. TCRdb re-called the multiplex PCR reads with MiXCR, one entry per CDR3 protein. The sample includes about 400,000 distinct CDR3 sequences, around 14% of them seen just once. About this clonotype itself: The antigen remains unidentified.

Trimming pared 7 bases from V and 6 bases from J, leaving 18 bases between. This CDR3 is built from 14 residues. The clonotype comes from a woman aged 25 to 45 with Graves' hyperthyroidism. The chain joins TRBV12-3 or TRBV12-4 to TRBJ1-2; unclear D gene. The sample was blood. The CDR3: CASTREVGSDGYTF. CDR3 nucleotides: TGTGCCAGCACCCGGGAGGTGGGTTCGGATGGCTACACCTTC.